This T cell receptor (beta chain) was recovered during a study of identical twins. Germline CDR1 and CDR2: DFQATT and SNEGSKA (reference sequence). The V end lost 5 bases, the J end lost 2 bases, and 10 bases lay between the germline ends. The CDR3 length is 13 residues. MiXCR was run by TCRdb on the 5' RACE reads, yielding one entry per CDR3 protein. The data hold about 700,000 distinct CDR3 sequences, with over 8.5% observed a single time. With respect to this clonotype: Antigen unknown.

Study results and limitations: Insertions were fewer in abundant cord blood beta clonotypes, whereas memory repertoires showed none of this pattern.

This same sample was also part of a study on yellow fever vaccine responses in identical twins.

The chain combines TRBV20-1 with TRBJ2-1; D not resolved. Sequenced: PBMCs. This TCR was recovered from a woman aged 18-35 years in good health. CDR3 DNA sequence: TGCAGTGCTGAAGACCGAGCCTACAATGAGCAGTTCTTC. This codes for CSAEDRAYNEQFF.